This TCR beta chain was retrieved from a study of T cell responses to AZD1222 COVID-19 vaccine. This clone appeared once. Its antigen remains unidentified. General study points: White British donors predominated, females outnumbered males, and clonal diversity was possibly underestimated.

Trimming cost V 5 bases and J 0 bases, with 10 bases left between them. This CDR3 comprises 14 residues. The V gene's germline CDR1 is LNHNV and CDR2 YYDKDF (reference sequence). Sequencing used immunoSEQ multiplex PCR; TCRdb keeps in-frame clones, though not all of them. The sample yields about 210,000 clones, 85% to 95% seen once. The TCR originated in an adult in good health. Sequenced here: peripheral blood, sampled on day 0 of AZD1222 vaccination. This sequence joins TRBV15 and TRBJ1-1; D is undetermined. The CDR3 loop is CATSPTWVNTEAFF. CDR3 coding DNA: TGTGCCACCAGCCCTACATGGGTGAACACTGAAGCTTTCTTT. The whole variable domain, filled in from reference TRBV15 and TRBJ1-1, reads DAMVIQNPRYQVTQFGKPVTLSCSQTLNHNVMYWYQQKSSQAPKLLFHYYDKDFNNEADTPDNFQSRRPNTSFCFLDIRSPGLGDTAMYLCATSPTWVNTEAFFGQGTRLTVV.